What follows are 30 T cell receptor beta chains derived from one specimen sequenced in a study of T cells in Graves' hyperthyroidism and ophthalmopathy. RNA transcripts yielded amplified TCR beta CDR3 regions. In the first-round RT-PCR of the TCR CDR3, the HTBI primer set was used. Via MiXCR, TCRdb re-called the multiplex PCR reads, giving one row per CDR3 protein. The table lists approximately 370,000 distinct CDR3 sequences, roughly a sixth of them singletons. The sample consisted of blood. The receptors were gathered from a woman aged 25-40 years with Graves' hyperthyroidism that later progressed to Graves' ophthalmopathy.

This clonotype was seen only a few times. The V gene is TRBV7-9, the J gene TRBJ1-1, with D perhaps TRBD1 (5 bases). V gave up 5 bases and J gave up 4 bases, with 17 bases separating them. Per the germline V gene, CDR1 is SEHNR and CDR2 is FQNEAQ (reference sequence). The CDR3 has 15 residues. This CDR3 reads CASSRPEERGTEAFF. DNA of the CDR3: TGTGCCAGCAGCCGCCCTGAGGAGAGGGGCACTGAAGCTTTCTTT.

At least ten counts were recorded for this clonotype. The V gene is TRBV6-5, the J gene TRBJ1-3; D perhaps matches TRBD1 (6 bases). Trimming took 2 bases from V and 0 from J, leaving 14 bases between them. This CDR3 spans 17 amino acids. Germline CDR1 and CDR2: MNHEY and SVGAGI. The CDR3 is CASSYGPDRNSGNTIYF. CDR3 in DNA: TGTGCCAGCAGTTACGGCCCTGACAGGAACTCTGGAAACACCATATATTTT.

This clonotype has ten or more counts. The chain has TRBV5-1 and TRBJ1-2; maybe TRBD1 (6 bases). Germline CDR1 SGHRS, CDR2 YFSETQ. With 0 bases removed from V and 5 bases from J, the gap between germline ends came to 11 bases. The CDR3 totals 14 residues. The chain's CDR3 is CASSLEQGPYGYTF. In nucleotides, the CDR3 is TGCGCCAGCAGCTTGGAACAGGGACCTTATGGCTACACCTTC.

This chain links TRBV29-1 with TRBJ1-1; D not resolved. This CDR3 region has 11 residues. Germline V gene sequence: CDR1 SQVTM, CDR2 ANQGSEA. V was cut by 2 bases and J by 7 bases, with 8 bases left in between. CDR3 sequence reads: CSVERSNEAFF. The DNA of the CDR3 is TGCAGCGTTGAAAGAAGCAATGAAGCTTTCTTT.

In its sample, this clonotype was seen a few times. The genes are TRBV9 and TRBJ2-7; 14 bases match TRBD2. Per the germline V gene, CDR1 is SGDLS and CDR2 is YYNGEE. This CDR3 has 18 residues. J gave up 6 bases and V 0 bases, and 11 bases lay outside the gene matches. CDR3 bases: TGTGCCAGCAGCGTAGCTGGGACTAGCGGGAGTATTCGGGTCGAGCAGTACTTC. It codes for CASSVAGTSGSIRVEQYF.

This clonotype was recorded at least ten times. The chain has TRBV20-1 and TRBJ1-3, with 7 bases aligning to TRBD1. The CDR3 runs 13 residues. With 6 bases clipped from V and 2 bases from J, the junction kept 4 bases outside the gene matches. Germline V lookup: CDR1 DFQATT, CDR2 SNEGSKA (reference sequence). The CDR3 here is CSAEGTAGNTIYF. In DNA, the CDR3 is TGCAGTGCGGAAGGGACAGCTGGAAACACCATATATTTT.

This clonotype appeared a few times. The chain is built from TRBV5-5 and TRBJ1-4, with D tentatively TRBD1 (5 bases). Trimming stripped 0 bases from V and 8 bases from J, with 17 bases between. The CDR3 length is 16 residues. CDR1 SGHKS and CDR2 YYEKEE come from the germline V gene (reference sequence). Written as DNA, the CDR3 is TGTGCCAGCAGCTTGGATTGGGGCAGGGACGGGGAAAAACTGTTTTTT. Encoded protein: CASSLDWGRDGEKLFF.

There are many counts of this clonotype. V gene TRBV2 combines with J gene TRBJ2-7, with TRBD1 matching over 10 bases. Germline V gives CDR1 SNHLY, CDR2 FYNNEI. This CDR3 is built from 15 residues. The V and J ends lost 7 bases and 1 base, in that order; junction bases with no gene match: 7. CDR3 residues: CASKEGQGGSYEQYF. CDR3 DNA: TGTGCCAGCAAAGAAGGACAGGGGGGTTCCTACGAGCAGTACTTC.

This clonotype has a handful of counts. The rearrangement joins TRBV5-1 to TRBJ1-2, with D possibly TRBD1 on 5 matching bases. Trimming took off 4 bases at V and 5 bases at J, with 15 bases between the two ends. Looked up from germline, CDR1 is SGHRS and CDR2 is YFSETQ. The CDR3 is 14 amino acids. The CDR3 is CASSPTHGGYGYTF. In DNA, the CDR3 is TGCGCCAGCAGCCCAACTCACGGGGGGTATGGCTACACCTTC.

This clonotype was detected many times. The chain is built from TRBV27 and TRBJ1-1; 9 nucleotides line up with TRBD1. Trimming took 6 bases from V and 1 from J; bases not matched to a gene: 6. Germline V lookup: CDR1 MNHEY, CDR2 SMNVEV (reference sequence). There are 15 residues in the CDR3. The CDR3 reads CASRPTGGANTEAFF. The DNA for the CDR3 is TGTGCCAGCAGGCCAACAGGGGGCGCGAACACTGAAGCTTTCTTT.

The chain combines TRBV20-1 with TRBJ2-7, with 8 bases fitting TRBD1. The trim removed 3 bases at V and 5 bases at J, leaving 6 bases unmatched. The length of the CDR3 is 13 residues. Germline V lookup: CDR1 DFQATT, CDR2 SNEGSKA (reference sequence). The CDR3 sequence: CSARETGVHEQYF. In nucleotides, the CDR3 is TGCAGTGCTAGGGAGACAGGGGTCCACGAGCAGTACTTC.

The chain couples TRBV7-9 to TRBJ2-3; no clear D. Trimming removed 4 bases at V and 0 bases at J, with 8 bases between. The germline V gene encodes CDR1 SEHNR and CDR2 FQNEAQ (reference sequence). This CDR3 has 14 amino acids. In DNA, the CDR3 is TGTGCCAGCAGCTCCCCGGACAGCACAGATACGCAGTATTTT. It codes for CASSSPDSTDTQYF.

This clonotype was recorded many times. The chain couples TRBV12-3 or TRBV12-4 to TRBJ1-4; the D gene is possibly TRBD1 (6 bases). This CDR3 spans 14 amino acids. Between the trimmed V and J ends, which lost 4 bases and 7 bases, there was a span of 13 bases. DNA for the CDR3: TGTGCCAGCAGTTCAGGGGAGGAAGGTGAAAAACTGTTTTTT. This encodes CASSSGEEGEKLFF.

The rearrangement joins TRBV7-8 to TRBJ2-1; TRBD2 agrees at 8 bases. V shed 4 bases, J shed 9 bases, and the junction held 14 bases outside the gene matches. CDR1 and CDR2 (germline): SGHVS, FQNEAQ. The CDR3 extends over 16 amino acids. Here the CDR3 DNA reads TGTGCCAGCAGCTCCACTAGCGGCGGAGGTCGGGTTGAGCAGTTCTTC. Its protein is CASSSTSGGGRVEQFF.

The V gene is TRBV11-2, the J gene TRBJ1-2; TRBD1 matches at 9 bases. The V gene's germline CDR1 is SGHAT and CDR2 FQNNGV. V shed 6 bases, J shed 6 bases, and the junction held 5 bases outside the gene matches. This CDR3 has 13 residues. CDR3 region: CASSHTGGNGYTF. The CDR3 DNA is TGTGCCAGCAGTCATACAGGGGGCAATGGCTACACCTTC.

Comment on this clonotype: Since a much larger clone is just one base distant, this may be a read error. The chain employs TRBV27 and TRBJ2-3; D not resolved. V lost 5 bases and J 0 bases, leaving 12 bases between the germline ends. Germline loops: CDR1 MNHEY, CDR2 SMNVEV (reference sequence). The CDR3 is made up of 15 amino acids. CDR3 DNA sequence: TGTGCCAGCAGTATTAGGACCGACAGCACAGATACGCAGTATTTT. Its protein product is CASSIRTDSTDTQYF.

This clonotype was detected ten times or more. V usage is TRBV30 and J usage is TRBJ2-3, with D perhaps matching TRBD2 (5 bases). Germline CDR1 is GTSNPN and CDR2 is SVGIG (reference sequence). The V gene lost 3 bases and the J gene lost 7 bases, with 17 bases spanning the gap. The CDR3 length is 14 residues. The CDR3 loop is CAWSPGLMLNTQYF. As DNA, the CDR3 is TGTGCCTGGAGCCCAGGACTCATGCTAAATACGCAGTATTTT.

This clonotype was seen at least ten times. This chain joins TRBV20-1 and TRBJ2-7, with D possibly matching TRBD2 (6 bases). The germline gives CDR1 DFQATT, CDR2 SNEGSKA (reference sequence). V lost 0 bases to trimming and J lost 3 bases, with 12 bases between them. This CDR3 region has 14 residues. CDR3 sequence: CSARDRELFYEQYF. The CDR3 coding sequence is TGCAGTGCTAGAGATCGGGAGCTTTTCTACGAGCAGTACTTC.

Notes on this clonotype: A much larger clone lies a single base off, so this may be a read error. The chain employs TRBV7-9 and TRBJ2-7; D remains ambiguous. This CDR3 spans 11 amino acids. Germline-derived CDR1 and CDR2 are SEHNR and FQNEAQ (reference sequence). Here the CDR3 DNA reads TGTGCCAACAGCCCAAGTGCGCAGCAGTACTTC. Protein product: CANSPSAQQYF. The full variable domain, with the rest looked up from reference TRBV7-9 and TRBJ2-7, is DTGVSQNPRHKITKRGQNVTFRCDPISEHNRLYWYRQTLGQGPEFLTYFQNEAQLEKSRLLSDRFSAERPKGSFSTLEIQRTEQGDSAMYLCANSPSAQQYFGPGTRLTVT.

V gene TRBV2 combines with J gene TRBJ2-7; D is unclear. V was pared by 4 bases and J by 7 bases, with 11 bases between. This CDR3 comprises 12 residues. From germline, CDR1 is SNHLY and CDR2 FYNNEI. CDR3 DNA: TGTGCCAGCAGTGTACCGGCGTGGGAGCAGTACTTC. It translates to CASSVPAWEQYF.

V and J are TRBV5-1 and TRBJ1-4; D gene unclear. Germline CDR1 SGHRS, CDR2 YFSETQ. V dropped 3 bases and J dropped 0 bases, with 18 bases sitting between them. This CDR3 has 18 residues. The chain's CDR3 is CASSSRGPLIATNEKLFF. DNA for the CDR3: TGCGCCAGCAGCTCCCGGGGTCCGCTGATTGCAACTAATGAAAAACTGTTTTTT.

This clonotype was picked up a small number of times. The chain links TRBV15 to TRBJ2-7, with 7 bases lining up with TRBD1. The CDR3 contains 16 residues. The germline CDR1 and CDR2 sequences are LNHNV and YYDKDF (reference sequence). V lost 0 bases to trimming and J lost 4 bases; unmatched junction nucleotides: 9. This CDR3 is CATSRDRRDRYYEQYF. The CDR3 nucleotides are TGTGCCACCAGCAGAGATCGTCGGGACAGATATTACGAGCAGTACTTC.

Ten or more counts support this clonotype. The J gene is TRBJ1-2, the V gene TRBV27; TRBD1 matches 10 bases. Germline V CDR1 and CDR2: MNHEY, SMNVEV (reference sequence). The length of the CDR3 is 13 residues. J gave up 12 bases and V 8 bases, and 12 bases lay outside the gene matches. The CDR3 DNA follows: TGTGCCAGCGGAATCCGGGACAGGGGTAATGACACCTTC. Translating gives CASGIRDRGNDTF.

This clonotype was found many times. The chain uses TRBV9 and TRBJ2-7, with D possibly TRBD1 on 6 matching bases. Germline V lookup: CDR1 SGDLS, CDR2 YYNGEE. V was pared by 0 bases and J by 3 bases, with 10 bases between. This CDR3 has 14 residues. Here the CDR3 reads CASSVAQGGYEQYF. Written as DNA, the CDR3 is TGTGCCAGCAGCGTAGCACAGGGTGGCTACGAGCAGTACTTC.

A few counts support this clonotype. V and J are TRBV4-2 and TRBJ2-7; D remains unclear. The CDR3 sequence is 12 residues long. CDR1 is LGHNA, CDR2 YNFKEQ, per germline. V was shortened by 3 bases and J by 6 bases, with 9 bases between the two germline ends. In nucleotides, the CDR3 is TGTGCCAGCAGCCAGCCTGGTCTCGAGCAGTACTTC. It codes for CASSQPGLEQYF.

This clonotype was counted ten times or more. The V call is TRBV3-1, the J call TRBJ2-3; D is unresolved. Germline V gene lookup returns CDR1 LGHDT and CDR2 YNNKEL (reference sequence). There are 15 residues in the CDR3. V lost 3 bases to trimming and J lost 4 bases, with 14 bases between them. CDR3 protein: CASSHTDPPPDTQYF. The DNA of the CDR3 is TGTGCCAGCAGCCATACGGACCCTCCGCCAGATACGCAGTATTTT.

This clonotype was counted only a few times. The chain employs TRBV27 and TRBJ1-5, with D perhaps TRBD1 (6 bases). V was clipped by 3 bases and J by 4 bases, with 7 bases between them. Germline V gives CDR1 MNHEY, CDR2 SMNVEV (reference sequence). The CDR3 runs to 13 residues. The CDR3 spells CASSFQGNQPQHF. The CDR3 nucleotides read TGTGCCAGCAGTTTTCAGGGGAATCAGCCCCAGCATTTT.

This chain uses TRBV14 with TRBJ1-6; the D gene is possibly TRBD1 (5 bases). Germline V gene data show CDR1 as SGHDN and CDR2 as FVKESK. Trimming took 0 bases from V and 11 from J, leaving 17 bases between them. There are 16 residues in the CDR3. CDR3 protein: CASSQDWQGGRTPLHF. The CDR3 bases are TGTGCCAGCAGCCAAGATTGGCAGGGCGGGAGGACACCCCTCCACTTT. The whole variable domain, remainder taken from reference TRBV14 and TRBJ1-6, is EAGVTQFPSHSVIEKGQTVTLRCDPISGHDNLYWYRRVMGKEIKFLLHFVKESKQDESGMPNNRFLAERTGGTYSTLKVQPAELEDSGVYFCASSQDWQGGRTPLHFGNGTRLTVT.

This clonotype showed up many times. The chain has TRBV28 and TRBJ1-1; 9 bases line up with TRBD1. V trimming: 6 bases; J trimming: 0 bases; junction bases outside the gene matches: 2. Per the germline V gene, CDR1 is MDHEN and CDR2 is SYDVKM. CDR3 length equals 14 residues. CDR3 nucleotides: TGTGCCAGCAGGACAGGGGGAGTGAACACTGAAGCTTTCTTT. It specifies CASRTGGVNTEAFF.

This clonotype has ten or more counts. The rearrangement joins TRBV12-3 or TRBV12-4 to TRBJ2-7; tentatively, D is TRBD1 (5 bases). The CDR3 loop spans 13 amino acids. Trimming shortened V by 3 bases and J by 0 bases, and 6 bases separated the two germline ends. The CDR3 DNA is TGTGCCAGCAGTTTGGACAACTCCTACGAGCAGTACTTC. This codes for CASSLDNSYEQYF.